The T cell receptor (beta chain) under discussion was sequenced for a study of T cells expressing NK-cell markers. As for the study in general: With respect to HCMV, seven of the eight sequenced donors were seropositive, and one was seronegative. Study observations and caveats: About six donors carried dominant NKG2C+ clonotypes that made up roughly 1.0-7.5% of their CD8+ T cells. Nothing established the HCMV specificity of expanded NKG2C+ T cell clones.

The CDR3 consists of 15 residues. CDR1 and CDR2 from the germline V gene are SGHRS and YFSETQ. Researchers built TCR beta cDNA using 5'RACE template switching with UMIs. TCRdb derives one entry per CDR3 protein from the 5' RACE reads, leaving out DNA. The sample features about 170,000 distinct CDR3 sequences, with 20% in its top ten. For this clonotype: No antigen is known for it.

The sequence came from a man aged 18 to 69 in good health. V is TRBV5-1 and J is TRBJ2-3. Sequencing used blood T cells: a sorted CD56 or NKG2C T cell subset, CD4+ or CD8+ T cells, or bulk PBMC T cells (not recorded which). The CDR3 loop reads CASSLVADSTDTQYF.